The entry that follows covers one TCR beta chain sequence. Its antigen is unidentified. TCRdb's table, derived via immunoSEQ multiplex PCR, lists solely in-frame clones and lacks some. The data hold 90,000 to 95,000 clones, with approximately 86% observed a single time. This sample is part of a study of T cells in localized non-small cell lung cancer. General study findings and limits: There was higher T cell clonality in uninvolved adjacent lung than in tumor, and it was highest there.

The CDR3 length is 18 residues. The J segment lost 2 bases and the V segment lost 0 bases, leaving 11 bases of the junction unmatched. Germline values: CDR1 SGDLS, CDR2 YYNGEE. This sequence was found in a man between 40 and 70 years old with stage I squamous cell lung carcinoma. Sequenced material: peripheral blood, taken before any cancer treatment. The chain combines TRBV9 with TRBJ2-1, with 7 bases fitting TRBD1. CDR3: CASSVARLKGATYNEQFF. The CDR3 DNA reads as TGTGCCAGCAGCGTAGCTAGGTTAAAGGGGGCAACCTACAATGAGCAGTTCTTC.